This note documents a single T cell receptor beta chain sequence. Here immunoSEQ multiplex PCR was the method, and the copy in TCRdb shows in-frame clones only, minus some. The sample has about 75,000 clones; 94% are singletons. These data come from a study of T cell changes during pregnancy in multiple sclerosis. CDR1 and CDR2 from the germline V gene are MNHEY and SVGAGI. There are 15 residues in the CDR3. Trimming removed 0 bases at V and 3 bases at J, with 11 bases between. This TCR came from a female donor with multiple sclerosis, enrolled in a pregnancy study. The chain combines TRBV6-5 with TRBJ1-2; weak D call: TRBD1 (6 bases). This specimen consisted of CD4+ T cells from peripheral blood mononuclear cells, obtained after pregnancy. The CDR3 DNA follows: TGTGCCAGCAGTTACTCGAGTACAGGGCACTATGGCTACACCTTC. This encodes CASSYSSTGHYGYTF.